This T cell receptor (beta chain) comes out of a study of T cells in Graves' hyperthyroidism and ophthalmopathy. As for the study in general: Peripheral blood samples were taken at initial diagnosis, prior to any treatment.

Regions amplified from RNA transcripts were the TCR beta CDR3 regions. First-round RT-PCR targeting the TCR CDR3 was performed with the HTBI primer set. A single record per CDR3 protein comes from TCRdb applying MiXCR to the multiplex PCR reads. The table shows some 620,000 distinct CDR3 sequences, with about 17% occurring only once. V was pared by 3 bases and J by 2 bases, with 20 bases between. CDR3 length: 17 residues. Germline V CDR1 and CDR2: SQVTM, ANQGSEA. This clonotype was sampled from a young woman with Graves' hyperthyroidism. This chain uses TRBV29-1 with TRBJ2-1; tentatively, D is TRBD1 or TRBD2 (5 bases each). The specimen sequenced was blood. CDR3 bases: TGCAGCGTTGAGGGGGTTACGGGGCGGGCGGCCTACAATGAGCAGTTCTTC. Translating it yields CSVEGVTGRAAYNEQFF.